A single sample gave rise to the 25 T cell receptor beta chains below, sequenced in a study of blood T cell repertoires in COVID-19. Sequencing was performed with immunoSEQ multiplex PCR; in TCRdb, only in-frame clones are kept and a portion is missing. This sample carries 25,000 to 35,000 clones, around 80% of them seen once, and the ten largest clones take more than 40%. Sequenced input: peripheral blood. The receptor source for this set is an elderly woman with acute or convalescent COVID-19.

This chain uses TRBV4-1 with TRBJ2-3; 9 bases line up with TRBD2. The CDR3 totals 16 residues. In germline, CDR1 is MGHRA, CDR2 YSYEKL. The J segment lost 3 bases and the V segment lost 0 bases, leaving 4 bases of the junction unmatched. In nucleotides, the CDR3 is TGCGCCAGCAGCCAAGAAGCGGGGGGCGGTACAGATACGCAGTATTTT. Its protein product is CASSQEAGGGTDTQYF.

This clone was seen only a few times. CDR3 nucleotide sequence: TGTGCCAGCAGCTCCGGGATAGGGCGGCACGAGCAGTACTTC. Translated, it gives CASSSGIGRHEQYF. The chain carries TRBV7-9 and TRBJ2-7; weak D call: TRBD2 (5 bases). V was shortened by 4 bases and J by 5 bases, with 15 bases between the two germline ends. Germline values: CDR1 SEHNR, CDR2 FQNEAQ (reference sequence). This CDR3 has 14 residues.

The J gene is TRBJ1-2, the V gene TRBV30; perhaps TRBD1 as D (5 bases). The length of the CDR3 is 14 residues. V was pared by 2 bases and J by 2 bases, with 12 bases between. Germline values: CDR1 GTSNPN, CDR2 SVGIG (reference sequence). The CDR3: CAWSSTGLNYGYTF. For the CDR3, the DNA is TGTGCCTGGAGTTCTACAGGCCTGAACTATGGCTACACCTTC.

As for this clone: Its ends do not fully match the called genes, so a read error is possible. The chain couples TRBV30 to TRBJ1-2; 10 nucleotides match TRBD1. In germline, CDR1 is GTSNPN, CDR2 SVGIG (reference sequence). There are 13 residues in the CDR3. The CDR3 nucleotides read TGTGCCTGGACCCTTGGGACAGGGGAAGGCTACGCCTTC. It is translated as CAWTLGTGEGYAF.

The CDR3 region is CSVDWTGNGYTF. In DNA, the CDR3 is TGCAGCGTTGATTGGACAGGGAACGGCTACACCTTC. V is TRBV29-1 and J is TRBJ1-2; 8 bases fit TRBD1. Germline CDR1 reads SQVTM; CDR2 reads ANQGSEA. V lost 3 bases to trimming and J lost 8 bases; unmatched junction nucleotides: 5. CDR3 length: 12 residues.

This clone is a singleton in its sample. V and J are TRBV5-1 and TRBJ2-7, with a tentative D call TRBD2 (5 bases). Germline CDR1 reads SGHRS; CDR2 reads YFSETQ. The CDR3 covers 14 residues. The V gene lost 0 bases and the J gene lost 0 bases, with 7 bases spanning the gap. CDR3 residues: CASSLAGISYEQYF. The DNA of the CDR3 is TGCGCCAGCAGCTTGGCCGGGATCTCCTACGAGCAGTACTTC.

The rearrangement joins TRBV2 to TRBJ2-2, with 9 nucleotides matching TRBD1. The germline V gene has CDR1 SNHLY and CDR2 FYNNEI. The CDR3 runs 17 residues. The V and J ends lost 7 bases and 4 bases, in that order; junction bases with no gene match: 13. CDR3 DNA: TGTGCCAGCAATTTTCTTGGGGGACAGGGAGGCACCGGGGAGCTGTTTTTT. Amino acid sequence: CASNFLGGQGGTGELFF.

V and J are TRBV20-1 and TRBJ2-5; 9 positions match TRBD2. The V segment lost 3 bases and the J segment 4 bases; nucleotides outside the gene matches: 6. The CDR3 has 14 amino acids. The germline V gene has CDR1 DFQATT and CDR2 SNEGSKA (reference sequence). CDR3: CSASWRGGVETQYF. The CDR3, as DNA: TGCAGTGCTAGTTGGCGGGGGGGCGTAGAGACCCAGTACTTC.

The DNA for the CDR3 is TGTGCCAGCAGCTTAGCTAGCGGGGGAAGGGATACGCAGTATTTT. It specifies CASSLASGGRDTQYF. The chain recombines TRBV7-8 with TRBJ2-3; 9 bases align to TRBD2. Trimming cost V 0 bases and J 6 bases; bases outside gene matches: 4. The CDR3 totals 15 residues. Germline V gene data show CDR1 as SGHVS and CDR2 as FQNEAQ.

This clone was found once. J is TRBJ1-1 and V is TRBV7-8, with 8 bases lining up with TRBD1. With 5 bases clipped from V and 1 base from J, the junction kept 6 bases outside the gene matches. Germline CDR1 SGHVS, CDR2 FQNEAQ. This CDR3 contains 15 residues. CDR3 amino acids: CASSPRTGTNTEAFF. CDR3 coding DNA: TGTGCCAGCAGCCCCCGGACAGGGACGAACACTGAAGCTTTCTTT. The full variable domain, completed using reference TRBV7-8 and TRBJ1-1, is GAGVSQSPRYKVAKRGQDVALRCDPISGHVSLFWYQQALGQGPEFLTYFQNEAQLDKSGLPSDRFFAERPEGSVSTLKIQRTQQEDSAVYLCASSPRTGTNTEAFFGQGTRLTVV.

The V gene is TRBV10-2, the J gene TRBJ1-2; the D is unclear. V dropped 0 bases and J dropped 4 bases, with 9 bases sitting between them. The CDR3 runs to 14 residues. Germline V lookup: CDR1 WSHSY, CDR2 SAAADI. The CDR3 here is CASSESQELYGYTF. As DNA, the CDR3 is TGCGCCAGCAGTGAGTCCCAGGAACTCTATGGCTACACCTTC.

By frequency in the sample, this clone is medium-sized. The gene calls are TRBV6-6 and TRBJ2-5; 11 nucleotides align to TRBD2. The CDR3 has 15 residues. Trimming cost V 0 bases and J 4 bases; bases outside gene matches: 1. Germline V gene sequence: CDR1 MNHNY, CDR2 SVGAGI (reference sequence). The CDR3 DNA reads TGTGCCAGCAGTTACTCTAGCGGGAGGGTAGAGACCCAGTACTTC. Residues: CASSYSSGRVETQYF.

The chain uses TRBV30 and TRBJ1-2; D is possibly TRBD1 (5 bases). The germline V and J ends were trimmed by 0 bases and 6 bases, with 8 bases remaining between them. The germline V gene encodes CDR1 GTSNPN and CDR2 SVGIG (reference sequence). The CDR3 is 12 residues long. The CDR3 DNA reads as TGTGCCTGGAGTGTACGGGGGGATGGCTACACCTTC. It specifies CAWSVRGDGYTF.

The chain is built from TRBV7-9 and TRBJ2-1; TRBD2 aligns across 10 bases. This CDR3 region has 15 residues. Germline V gene data show CDR1 as SEHNR and CDR2 as FQNEAQ (reference sequence). V lost 5 bases and J lost 7; bases outside the gene matches: 8. The CDR3 sequence is CASSPLAGAWNEQFF. The CDR3, as DNA: TGTGCCAGCAGCCCGCTAGCGGGAGCATGGAATGAGCAGTTCTTC.

V is TRBV30 and J is TRBJ1-3; the D is unclear. The CDR3 is 14 residues long. The V gene lost 1 base and the J gene lost 8 bases, with 15 bases spanning the gap. CDR1 is GTSNPN and CDR2 is SVGIG in the germline V gene (reference sequence). CDR3 sequence: CAWSGGREQDTIYF. The CDR3 DNA reads as TGTGCCTGGAGTGGGGGAAGGGAGCAGGACACCATATATTTT.

This chain uses TRBV14 with TRBJ1-2; D is perhaps TRBD1 (5 bases). Trimming cost V 4 bases and J 0 bases, with 15 bases left between them. Germline loops: CDR1 SGHDN, CDR2 FVKESK. The length of the CDR3 is 16 residues. CDR3 protein: CASSPEQGRANYGYTF. CDR3 sequence (DNA): TGTGCCAGCAGCCCTGAGCAGGGTCGAGCTAACTATGGCTACACCTTC.

The genes are TRBV6-5 and TRBJ2-7; 7 bases fit TRBD2. Germline assignment: CDR1 MNHEY and CDR2 SVGAGI. The length of the CDR3 is 16 residues. V lost 4 bases to trimming and J lost 5 bases; unmatched junction nucleotides: 14. This CDR3 is CASSLLGPREPDEQYF. The CDR3 DNA sequence: TGTGCCAGCAGTTTACTGGGGCCGCGGGAGCCCGACGAGCAGTACTTC.

The V and J genes are TRBV19 and TRBJ1-2; D not resolved. CDR3 length equals 15 residues. The V end was cut by 2 bases, the J end by 0 bases, with 10 bases between. CDR1 and CDR2 from the germline V gene are LNHDA and SQIVND (reference sequence). In DNA form, the CDR3 reads TGTGCCAGTAGTATATCGGCGGTAGCTAACTATGGCTACACCTTC. It yields the protein CASSISAVANYGYTF.

This rearrangement joins TRBV9 to TRBJ2-7; 11 positions agree with TRBD2. The germline CDR1 and CDR2 sequences are SGDLS and YYNGEE. CDR3 size: 17 residues. The V segment lost 2 bases and the J segment 1 base; nucleotides outside the gene matches: 8. In DNA form, the CDR3 reads TGTGCCAGCAGCGTTGGCACTAGCGGGAGTTGGTCCTACGAGCAGTACTTC. Translation gives CASSVGTSGSWSYEQYF.

This clone was counted at least ten times. The chain recombines TRBV10-1 with TRBJ2-7; the D gene is possibly TRBD2 (6 bases). V lost 0 bases to trimming and J lost 1 base, with 7 bases between them. The germline V gene has CDR1 WNHNN and CDR2 SYGVQD (reference sequence). This CDR3 contains 14 residues. The CDR3 coding sequence is TGCGCCAGCAGTGAGTCTGGGGGGTCCTACGAGCAGTACTTC. Amino acids: CASSESGGSYEQYF.

This clone has a single count. The chain couples TRBV18 to TRBJ1-6; D is undetermined. CDR3 length equals 14 residues. V shed 3 bases and J shed 7 bases, with 10 bases lying between them. Germline-derived CDR1 and CDR2 are KGHSH and LQKENI. This chain's CDR3 is CASSPQTGNSPLHF. CDR3 coding DNA: TGTGCCAGCTCACCGCAAACGGGGAATTCACCCCTCCACTTT.

The V and J genes are TRBV9 and TRBJ2-1; 10 bases agree with TRBD2. The V segment lost 3 bases and the J segment 7 bases; nucleotides outside the gene matches: 7. The CDR3 length is 15 residues. Germline V gene lookup returns CDR1 SGDLS and CDR2 YYNGEE. The CDR3 DNA is TGTGCCAGCAGCGGGATAGCGGGAGGTCGGAATGAGCAGTTCTTC. It translates to CASSGIAGGRNEQFF.

The chain has TRBV2 and TRBJ2-7; tentative D call: TRBD2 (5 bases). Germline CDR1 and CDR2: SNHLY and FYNNEI. The ends were cut back, 1 base at V and 1 base at J, with 8 bases in the middle. The CDR3 loop spans 14 amino acids. The CDR3 DNA follows: TGTGCCAGCAGTGAAGGGACTTATTCCTACGAGCAGTACTTC. Its protein is CASSEGTYSYEQYF.

The chain recombines TRBV10-3 with TRBJ1-3; 7 bases align to TRBD1. V was clipped by 7 bases and J by 0 bases; unmatched bases: 9. CDR3 length: 16 amino acids. CDR1 and CDR2 (germline): ENHRY, SYGVKD. The CDR3 spells CAIKSPGQNSGNTIYF. The CDR3 DNA follows: TGTGCCATCAAAAGTCCGGGACAGAACTCTGGAAACACCATATATTTT.

The gene calls are TRBV6-5 and TRBJ2-1, with D perhaps TRBD2 (7 bases). Between the trimmed V and J ends, which lost 8 bases and 10 bases, there was a span of 15 bases. This CDR3 is 12 amino acids long. CDR1 and CDR2 (germline): MNHEY, SVGAGI. The CDR3 loop reads CASSQRGGEQFF. The CDR3 nucleotides are TGTGCCAGCTCCCAGAGGGGGGGGGAGCAGTTCTTC.